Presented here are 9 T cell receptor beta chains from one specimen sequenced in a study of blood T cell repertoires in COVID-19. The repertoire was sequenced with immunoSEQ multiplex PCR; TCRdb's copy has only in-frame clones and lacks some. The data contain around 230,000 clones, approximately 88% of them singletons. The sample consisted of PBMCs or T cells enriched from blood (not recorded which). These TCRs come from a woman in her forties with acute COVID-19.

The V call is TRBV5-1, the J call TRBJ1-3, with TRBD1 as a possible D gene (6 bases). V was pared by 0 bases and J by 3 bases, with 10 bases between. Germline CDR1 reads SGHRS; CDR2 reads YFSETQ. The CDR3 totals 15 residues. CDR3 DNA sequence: TGCGCCAGCAGCTTGGCACCAGGGGATGGAAACACCATATATTTT. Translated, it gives CASSLAPGDGNTIYF.

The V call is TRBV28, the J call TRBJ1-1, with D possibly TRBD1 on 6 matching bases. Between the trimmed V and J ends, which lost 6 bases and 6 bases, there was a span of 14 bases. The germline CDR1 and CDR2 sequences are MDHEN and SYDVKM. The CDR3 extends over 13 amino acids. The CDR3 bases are TGTGCCAGCAGACCCACAGGGTTCGCTGAAGCTTTCTTT. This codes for CASRPTGFAEAFF.

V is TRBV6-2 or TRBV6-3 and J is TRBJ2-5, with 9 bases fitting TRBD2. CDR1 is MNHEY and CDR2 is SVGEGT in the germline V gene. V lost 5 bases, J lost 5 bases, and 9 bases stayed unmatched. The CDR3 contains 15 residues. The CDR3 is CASSTPGTSLETQYF. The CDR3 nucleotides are TGTGCCAGCAGTACTCCCGGGACTAGCTTGGAGACCCAGTACTTC.

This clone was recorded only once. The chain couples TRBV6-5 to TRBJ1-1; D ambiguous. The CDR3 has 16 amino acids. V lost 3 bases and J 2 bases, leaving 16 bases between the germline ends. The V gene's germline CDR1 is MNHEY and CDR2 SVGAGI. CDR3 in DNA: TGTGCCAGCAGTTATTTTCTACTAGGCCCTAACACTGAAGCTTTCTTT. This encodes CASSYFLLGPNTEAFF.

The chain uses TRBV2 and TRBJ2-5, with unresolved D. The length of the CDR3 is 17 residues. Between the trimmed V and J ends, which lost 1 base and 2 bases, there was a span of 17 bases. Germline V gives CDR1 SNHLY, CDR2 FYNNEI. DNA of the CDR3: TGTGCCAGCAGTGAAGACCATCCCGGGTGGCGGCAAGAGACCCAGTACTTC. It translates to CASSEDHPGWRQETQYF.

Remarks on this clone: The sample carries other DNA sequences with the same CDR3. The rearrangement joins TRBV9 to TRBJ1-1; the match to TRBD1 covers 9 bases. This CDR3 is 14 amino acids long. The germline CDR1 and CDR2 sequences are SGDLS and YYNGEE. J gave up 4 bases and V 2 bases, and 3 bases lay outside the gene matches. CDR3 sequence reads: CASSVTGGSTEAFF. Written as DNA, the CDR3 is TGTGCCAGCAGCGTGACAGGGGGGTCCACTGAAGCTTTCTTT.

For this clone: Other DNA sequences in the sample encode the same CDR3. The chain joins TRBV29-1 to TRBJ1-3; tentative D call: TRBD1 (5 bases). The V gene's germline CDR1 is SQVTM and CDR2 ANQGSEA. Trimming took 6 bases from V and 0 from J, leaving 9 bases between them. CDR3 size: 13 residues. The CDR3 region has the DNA TGCAGCGTGGGACTTTCCTCTGGAAACACCATATATTTT. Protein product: CSVGLSSGNTIYF. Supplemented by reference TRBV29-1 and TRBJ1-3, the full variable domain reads SAVISQKPSRDICQRGTSLTIQCQVDSQVTMMFWYRQQPGQSLTLIATANQGSEATYESGFVIDKFPISRPNLTFSTLTVSNMSPEDSSIYLCSVGLSSGNTIYFGEGSWLTVV.

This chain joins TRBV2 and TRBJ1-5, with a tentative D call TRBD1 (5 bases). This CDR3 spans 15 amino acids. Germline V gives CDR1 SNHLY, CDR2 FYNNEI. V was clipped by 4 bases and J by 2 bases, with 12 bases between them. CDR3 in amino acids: CASSAGWEGNQPQHF. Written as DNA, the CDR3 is TGTGCCAGCAGTGCAGGGTGGGAAGGCAATCAGCCCCAGCATTTT.

The CDR3 region has the DNA TGTGCCAGCAGTCGGACATCCTACGGGCCCTACAATGAGCAGTTCTTC. Translating gives CASSRTSYGPYNEQFF. This sequence joins TRBV27 and TRBJ2-1; D is possibly TRBD1 (5 bases). Germline loops: CDR1 MNHEY, CDR2 SMNVEV (reference sequence). The V end lost 5 bases, the J end lost 2 bases, and 16 bases lay between the germline ends. CDR3 length: 16 residues.